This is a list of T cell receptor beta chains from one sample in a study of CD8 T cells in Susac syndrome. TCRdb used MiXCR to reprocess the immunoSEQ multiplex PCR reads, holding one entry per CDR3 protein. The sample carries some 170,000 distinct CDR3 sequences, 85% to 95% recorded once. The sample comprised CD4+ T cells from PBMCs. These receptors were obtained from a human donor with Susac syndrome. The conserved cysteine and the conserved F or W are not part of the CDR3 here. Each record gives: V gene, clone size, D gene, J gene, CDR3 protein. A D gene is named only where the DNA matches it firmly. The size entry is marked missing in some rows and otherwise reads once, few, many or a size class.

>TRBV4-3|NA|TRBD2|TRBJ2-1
ASSPSAGLAVYNEQF
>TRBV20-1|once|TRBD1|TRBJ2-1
SAHRGRPYNEQF
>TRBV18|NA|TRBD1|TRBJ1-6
ASSPLGQGENSPLH
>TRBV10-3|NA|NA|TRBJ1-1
AINGGLNTEAF
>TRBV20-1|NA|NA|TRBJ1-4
SAREGLNEKLF
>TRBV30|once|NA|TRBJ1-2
AWSYGVYYGYT
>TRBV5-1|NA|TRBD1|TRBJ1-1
ASSLWTGGALNTEAF
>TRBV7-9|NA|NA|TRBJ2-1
ASNMDSSYNEQF
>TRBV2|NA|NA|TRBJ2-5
ASTIETQY
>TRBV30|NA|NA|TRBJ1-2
AASGNTYGYT
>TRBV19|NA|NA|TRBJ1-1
ASSVTEGTEAF
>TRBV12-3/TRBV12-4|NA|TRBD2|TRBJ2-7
ASSSVSGGSYEQY
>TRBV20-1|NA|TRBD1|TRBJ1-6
SARETGDSPLH
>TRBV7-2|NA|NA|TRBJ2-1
ASSAPTIKQF
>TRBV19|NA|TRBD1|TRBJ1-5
ASSVDRGHFQPQH
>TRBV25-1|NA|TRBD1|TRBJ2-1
ASSGDRGYYNEQF
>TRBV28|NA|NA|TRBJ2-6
ASRRDSERTGANVLT
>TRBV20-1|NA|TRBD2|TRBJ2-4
SARGLAGAKNIQY
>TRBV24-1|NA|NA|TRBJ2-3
ATSPGGTDTQY
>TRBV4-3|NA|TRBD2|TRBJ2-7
ASSQDTSGGLYEQY
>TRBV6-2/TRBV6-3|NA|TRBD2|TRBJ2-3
ASRPPGGRGDTQY
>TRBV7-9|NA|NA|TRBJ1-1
ASSLRSTEAF